Each of the 13 T cell receptor beta chains below was sequenced from the same sample in a study of post-analysis software for immune sequencing data. Unique molecular identifiers were built into the TCR beta cDNA libraries. Via MiXCR, TCRdb re-called the PCR reads, giving one row per CDR3 protein. Of hundreds of thousands of distinct CDR3 sequences listed, approximately 46% are singletons. No antigen has been identified for these receptors. The study's findings and limits: Patients showed TRBV5-6, TRBV5-1 and TRBV20-1 among several TRBV segments more frequent than in controls.

Sequencing was done on a sample of blood. The receptor source for this set is a girl under 18 with multiple sclerosis.

The V gene is TRBV5-1, the J gene TRBJ2-4; 9 bases fit TRBD2. The CDR3 is 15 residues long. J lost 5 bases, V lost 4 bases, and 7 bases had no gene match. CDR1 is SGHRS and CDR2 is YFSETQ in the germline V gene. The CDR3 nucleotides are TGCGCCAGCAGCACAAACTTAGCGGGAGAAAACATTCAGTACTTC. Its protein is CASSTNLAGENIQYF.

The chain employs TRBV5-1 and TRBJ2-2; perhaps TRBD1 as D (6 bases). Germline CDR1 SGHRS, CDR2 YFSETQ. V dropped 2 bases and J dropped 0 bases, with 14 bases sitting between them. CDR3 length: 17 residues. The CDR3 region is CASSLQPGATNTGELFF. The CDR3 bases are TGCGCCAGCAGCTTACAACCAGGGGCGACGAACACCGGGGAGCTGTTTTTT.

This sequence joins TRBV29-1 and TRBJ2-4; the match to TRBD1 covers 9 bases. The J call may be faulty, since TRBJ2-7 better matches the DNA end. The CDR3 has 14 amino acids. Germline CDR1 is SQVTM and CDR2 is ANQGSEA. The CDR3 loop is CSAGQGRRSYEQYF. DNA of the CDR3: TGCAGCGCCGGACAGGGGAGACGTTCATACGAGCAGTACTTC.

This clonotype is a singleton in its sample. The gene calls are TRBV7-9 and TRBJ2-7; D not certain. This CDR3 spans 13 amino acids. Germline assignment: CDR1 SEHNR and CDR2 FQNEAQ (reference sequence). The V gene lost 3 bases and the J gene lost 4 bases, with 10 bases spanning the gap. CDR3 nucleotides: TGTGCCAGCAGCTTTGGGGAATCGTACGAGCAGTACTTC. Protein: CASSFGESYEQYF.

The chain combines TRBV25-1 with TRBJ2-7; tentative D call: TRBD2 (6 bases). The J call is uncertain, as TRBJ2-5 better fits the DNA end. Looked up from germline, CDR1 is MGHDK and CDR2 is SYGVNS. The CDR3 is made up of 13 amino acids. The CDR3 reads CASSESGRETQYF. CDR3 sequence (DNA): TGTGCCAGCAGTGAATCGGGGAGGGAGACCCAGTACTTC.

The rearrangement joins TRBV18 to TRBJ2-2; possible D gene TRBD2, 6 bases. This CDR3 comprises 15 residues. Germline-derived CDR1 and CDR2 are KGHSH and LQKENI. Trimming pared 5 bases from V and 6 bases from J, leaving 16 bases between. The CDR3 region has the DNA TGTGCCAGCTCATCCCGGGACTCCTTCGCCGGGGAGCTGTTTTTT. Translating gives CASSSRDSFAGELFF.

The chain joins TRBV6-5 to TRBJ1-5; D is possibly TRBD1 (5 bases). The length of the CDR3 is 18 residues. The V end lost 0 bases, the J end lost 10 bases, and 25 bases lay between the germline ends. Germline V gives CDR1 MNHEY, CDR2 SVGAGI. CDR3 sequence: CASSYSTVSSGVISPQHF. CDR3 coding DNA: TGTGCCAGCAGTTACTCGACAGTGAGTTCTGGGGTAATCAGCCCCCAGCATTTT.

This clonotype has only a few counts. The rearrangement joins TRBV5-1 to TRBJ2-5, with 9 bases lining up with TRBD2. The end of the DNA aligns better with TRBJ2-7, so the J call may be wrong. Germline CDR1 SGHRS, CDR2 YFSETQ. The CDR3 spans 16 residues. The CDR3 sequence: CASSLMVAGGGYEQYF. CDR3 sequence (DNA): TGCGCCAGCAGCTTGATGGTCGCGGGAGGGGGCTACGAGCAGTACTTC.

V and J are TRBV7-9 and TRBJ2-6; D gene ambiguous. With 5 bases removed from V and 1 base from J, the gap between germline ends came to 9 bases. Germline V CDR1 and CDR2: SEHNR, FQNEAQ (reference sequence). The CDR3 sequence is 15 residues long. CDR3 loop: CASSLRESGANVLTF. The CDR3 DNA sequence: TGTGCCAGCAGCCTAAGGGAATCTGGGGCCAACGTCCTGACTTTC.

The table lists this clonotype with a few counts. This rearrangement joins TRBV3-1 to TRBJ2-7, with D maybe TRBD1 (5 bases). Looked up from germline, CDR1 is LGHDT and CDR2 is YNNKEL (reference sequence). CDR3 length: 15 residues. The V end was cut by 0 bases, the J end by 5 bases, with 14 bases between. The CDR3, as DNA: TGTGCCAGCAGCCAAGATCGGCAGGGTGCCGACGAGCAGTACTTC. Its protein is CASSQDRQGADEQYF.

This clonotype has a handful of counts. The chain links TRBV29-1 to TRBJ2-1, with D possibly matching TRBD1 (5 bases). The CDR3 sequence is 12 residues long. Germline CDR1 is SQVTM and CDR2 is ANQGSEA. The ends were cut back, 6 bases at V and 6 bases at J, with 12 bases in the middle. The CDR3 is CSVKHQGNEQFF. The CDR3 DNA reads as TGCAGCGTGAAACACCAGGGCAATGAGCAGTTCTTC.

J is TRBJ2-2 and V is TRBV20-1; D is ambiguous. Trimming pared 4 bases from V and 1 base from J, leaving 13 bases between. Germline V gives CDR1 DFQATT, CDR2 SNEGSKA (reference sequence). The CDR3 has 15 residues. The CDR3 sequence: CSAIELTWNTGELFF. In DNA form, the CDR3 reads TGCAGTGCTATCGAACTTACCTGGAACACCGGGGAGCTGTTTTTT.

This clonotype occurred many times. The chain joins TRBV29-1 to TRBJ1-2, with 7 bases that match TRBD1. Per the germline V gene, CDR1 is SQVTM and CDR2 is ANQGSEA. This CDR3 has 11 amino acids. The J segment lost 7 bases and the V segment lost 7 bases, leaving 6 bases of the junction unmatched. The CDR3 DNA reads as TGCAGCGCCAGACAGGGCGGTGGCTACACCTTC. Its translation is CSARQGGGYTF. The whole variable domain, remainder taken from reference TRBV29-1 and TRBJ1-2, is SAVISQKPSRDICQRGTSLTIQCQVDSQVTMMFWYRQQPGQSLTLIATANQGSEATYESGFVIDKFPISRPNLTFSTLTVSNMSPEDSSIYLCSARQGGGYTFGSGTRLTVV.